In its sample, the clone carrying this TCR beta chain was seen a few times. Its antigen is as yet unknown. This entry comes from a study of vaccination and CD4 T cells after COVID-19. Study-wide context: Overlapping spike peptides of SARS-CoV-2, HCoV-NL63, HCoV-OC43 and HCoV-229E were used, and cells were stimulated with them.

Treatment meaning: approximately nine-day PBMC culture with coronavirus spike peptide pools or control peptides (ViraFEST assay). Gathered ahead of the COVID-19 pandemic (2011-2018) were the CD4+ T cells of the unexposed donor. Alongside around 10 IU/ml IL-2 and 10 ug/ml peptide pools, PBMCs were cultured at about 2.2 million per well. V lost 2 bases and J 8 bases, leaving 14 bases between the germline ends. This CDR3 region has 14 residues. Germline V gene data show CDR1 as MNHEY and CDR2 as SMNVEV (reference sequence). Sequencing of cultured CD4+ T cell DNA used the Oncomine TCR Beta short-read assay. From cultured CD4+ T cells, genomic DNA was extracted. In TCRdb, the PCR reads were re-called with MiXCR into one record per CDR3 protein. Among about 9,300 distinct CDR3 sequences listed, less than 45% were seen once.

This receptor was taken from a human donor in good health. The sample comprised CD4+ T cells from blood, cultured in vitro. J is TRBJ2-3 and V is TRBV27; TRBD1 or TRBD2 may be the D gene (5 bases each). The CDR3 DNA follows: TGTGCCAGCAGTTTAACCCCCGCGAGGGGTACGCAGTATTTT. It specifies CASSLTPARGTQYF.